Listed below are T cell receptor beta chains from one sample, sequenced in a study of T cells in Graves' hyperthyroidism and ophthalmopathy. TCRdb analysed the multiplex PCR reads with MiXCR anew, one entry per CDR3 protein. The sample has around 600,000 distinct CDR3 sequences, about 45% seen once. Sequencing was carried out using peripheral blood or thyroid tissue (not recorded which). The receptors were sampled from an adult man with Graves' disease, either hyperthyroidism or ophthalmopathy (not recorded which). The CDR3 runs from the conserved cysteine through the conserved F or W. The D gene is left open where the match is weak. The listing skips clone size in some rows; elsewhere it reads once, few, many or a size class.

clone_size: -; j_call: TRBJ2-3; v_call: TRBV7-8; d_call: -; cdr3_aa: CASSQGVSRYTDTQYF; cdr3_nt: TGTGCCAGCAGCCAAGGCGTAAGCAGGTACACAGATACGCAGTATTTT
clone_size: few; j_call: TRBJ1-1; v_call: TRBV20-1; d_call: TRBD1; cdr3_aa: CSASPRDRKNTEAFF; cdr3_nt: TGCAGTGCTAGCCCCAGGGACAGGAAAAACACTGAAGCTTTCTTT
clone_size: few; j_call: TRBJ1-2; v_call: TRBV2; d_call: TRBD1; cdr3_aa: CASSDSGTGGVRAGYTF; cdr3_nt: TGTGCCAGCAGTGATTCCGGGACAGGGGGCGTAAGGGCTGGCTACACCTTC
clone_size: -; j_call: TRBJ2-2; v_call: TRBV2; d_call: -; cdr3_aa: CASRLKPKGLADTGELFF; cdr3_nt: TGTGCCAGCCGGCTCAAACCCAAGGGGCTCGCGGACACCGGGGAGCTGTTTTTT
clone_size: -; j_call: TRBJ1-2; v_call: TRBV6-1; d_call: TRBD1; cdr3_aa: CASEGQDGGKYGYTF; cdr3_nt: TGTGCCAGCGAGGGACAGGATGGCGGTAAATATGGCTACACCTTC
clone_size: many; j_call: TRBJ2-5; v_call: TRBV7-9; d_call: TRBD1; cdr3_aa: CASSELGQQETQYF; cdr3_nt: TGTGCCAGCAGCGAACTGGGACAGCAAGAGACCCAGTACTTC
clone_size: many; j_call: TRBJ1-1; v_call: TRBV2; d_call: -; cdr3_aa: CASTEPWAGTEAFF; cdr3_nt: TGTGCCAGCACCGAACCGTGGGCAGGTACTGAAGCTTTCTTT
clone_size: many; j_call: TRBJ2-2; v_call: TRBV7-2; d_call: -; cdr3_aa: CASSPLGTGELFF; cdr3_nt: TGTGCCAGCAGCCCTCTCGGCACCGGGGAGCTGTTTTTT
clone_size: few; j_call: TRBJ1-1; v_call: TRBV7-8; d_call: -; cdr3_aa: CASSLERANTEAFF; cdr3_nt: TGTGCCAGCAGCTTGGAGAGGGCGAACACTGAAGCTTTCTTT
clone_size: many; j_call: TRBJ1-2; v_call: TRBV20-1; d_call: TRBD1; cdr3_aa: CSAYGQGRYTF; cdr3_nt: TGCAGTGCCTATGGACAGGGACGCTACACCTTC
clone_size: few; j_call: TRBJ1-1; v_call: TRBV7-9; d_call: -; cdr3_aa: CASSTLTGLTEAFF; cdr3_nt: TGTGCCAGCAGCACCCTGACAGGCCTCACTGAAGCTTTCTTT
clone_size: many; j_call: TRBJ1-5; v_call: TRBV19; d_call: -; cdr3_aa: CASSQGARGNQPQHF; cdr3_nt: TGTGCCAGTAGTCAGGGTGCTAGGGGCAATCAGCCCCAGCATTTT
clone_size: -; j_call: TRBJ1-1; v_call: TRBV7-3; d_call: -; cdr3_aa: CASSQAQGNAEAFF; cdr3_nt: TGCGCCAGCAGCCAAGCACAGGGAAACGCTGAAGCTTTCTTT
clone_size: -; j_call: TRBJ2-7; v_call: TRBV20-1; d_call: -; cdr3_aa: CSARQGRTEFYEQYF; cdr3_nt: TGCAGTGCTAGACAGGGACGGACAGAGTTCTACGAGCAGTACTTC
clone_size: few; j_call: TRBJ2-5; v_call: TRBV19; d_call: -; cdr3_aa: CASSILTGSRTETQYF; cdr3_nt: TGTGCCAGTAGTATACTAACAGGGTCACGGACGGAGACCCAGTACTTC
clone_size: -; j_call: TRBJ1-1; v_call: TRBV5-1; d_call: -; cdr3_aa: CASGTHWSGEAFF; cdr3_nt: TGCGCCAGCGGCACCCACTGGTCAGGGGAAGCTTTCTTT
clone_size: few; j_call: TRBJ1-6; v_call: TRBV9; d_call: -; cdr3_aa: CASNMGGDNSPLHF; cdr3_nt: TGTGCCAGCAACATGGGGGGGGATAATTCACCCCTCCACTTT
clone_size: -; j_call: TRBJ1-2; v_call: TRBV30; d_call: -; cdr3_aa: CAWSVWTGFYYGYTF; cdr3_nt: TGTGCCTGGAGTGTGTGGACCGGATTTTACTATGGCTACACCTTC
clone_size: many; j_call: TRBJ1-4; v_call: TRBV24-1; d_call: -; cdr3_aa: CATSDGGQREKLFF; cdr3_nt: TGTGCCACCAGTGATGGCGGACAGCGTGAAAAACTGTTTTTT
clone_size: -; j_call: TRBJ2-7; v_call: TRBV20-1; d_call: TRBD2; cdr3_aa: CSAGGLAGGNEQYF; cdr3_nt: TGCAGTGCTGGAGGACTAGCGGGGGGAAACGAGCAGTACTTC
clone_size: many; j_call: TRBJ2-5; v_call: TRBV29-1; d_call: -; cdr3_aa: CSVDRQLETQYF; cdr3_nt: TGCAGCGTTGATAGGCAGCTTGAGACCCAGTACTTC
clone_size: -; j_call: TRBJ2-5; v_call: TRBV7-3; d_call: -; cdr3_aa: CASSSLGGAGKVTETQYF; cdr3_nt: TGTGCCAGCAGCTCCCTCGGCGGGGCAGGGAAGGTAACGGAGACCCAGTACTTC
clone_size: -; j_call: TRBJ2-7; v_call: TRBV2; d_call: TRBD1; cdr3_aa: CASSGTGSLLYEQYF; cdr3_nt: TGTGCCAGCAGTGGGACAGGGTCGCTACTATACGAGCAGTACTTC
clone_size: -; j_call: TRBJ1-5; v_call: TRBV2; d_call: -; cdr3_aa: CASSENSNQPQHF; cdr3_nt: TGTGCTAGCAGTGAAAATAGCAATCAGCCCCAGCATTTT
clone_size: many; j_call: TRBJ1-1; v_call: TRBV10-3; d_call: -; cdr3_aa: CAISEDRTANTEAFF; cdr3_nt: TGTGCCATCAGTGAAGATCGGACAGCGAACACTGAAGCTTTCTTT
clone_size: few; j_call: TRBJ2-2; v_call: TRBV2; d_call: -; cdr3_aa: CASIPGQTNTGELFF; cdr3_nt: TGTGCCAGCATACCCGGACAGACGAACACCGGGGAGCTGTTTTTT
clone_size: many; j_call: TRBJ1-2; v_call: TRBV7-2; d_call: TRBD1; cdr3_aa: CASSRQGVGYTF; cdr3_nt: TGTGCCAGCAGCCGCCAGGGGGTTGGCTACACCTTC
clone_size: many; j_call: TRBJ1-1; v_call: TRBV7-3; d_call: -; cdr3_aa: CASSLSGRGGNTEAFF; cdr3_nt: TGTGCCAGCAGCTTATCAGGGAGAGGGGGGAACACTGAAGCTTTCTTT
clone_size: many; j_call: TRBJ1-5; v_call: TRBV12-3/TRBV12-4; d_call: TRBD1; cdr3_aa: CASSDTGVIGNQPQHF; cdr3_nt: TGTGCCAGCAGCGATACAGGGGTGATCGGCAATCAGCCCCAGCATTTT
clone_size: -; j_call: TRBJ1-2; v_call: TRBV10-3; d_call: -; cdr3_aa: CAISESGLGYTF; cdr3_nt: TGTGCCATCAGTGAGTCAGGGCTGGGCTACACCTTC
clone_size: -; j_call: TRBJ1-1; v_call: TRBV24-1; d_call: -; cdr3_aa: CATSDPPRSGPFEAFF; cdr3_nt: TGTGCCACCAGTGACCCACCCCGCTCGGGGCCATTTGAAGCTTTCTTT
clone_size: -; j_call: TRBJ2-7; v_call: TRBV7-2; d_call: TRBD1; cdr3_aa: CASSKLSGTAYEQYF; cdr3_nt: TGTGCCAGCAGCAAACTGTCCGGGACAGCCTACGAGCAGTACTTC
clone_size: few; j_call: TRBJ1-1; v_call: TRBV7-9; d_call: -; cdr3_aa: CASSLARVYNTEAFF; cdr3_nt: TGTGCCAGCAGCTTAGCGCGGGTCTACAACACTGAAGCTTTCTTT
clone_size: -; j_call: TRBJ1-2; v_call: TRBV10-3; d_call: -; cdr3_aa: CAISRESLVIGYTF; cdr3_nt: TGTGCCATCAGCCGTGAGTCGTTGGTGATTGGCTACACCTTC
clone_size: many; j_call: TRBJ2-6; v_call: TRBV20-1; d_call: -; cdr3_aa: CSAIWPGANVLTF; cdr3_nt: TGCAGTGCTATATGGCCTGGGGCCAACGTCCTGACTTTC
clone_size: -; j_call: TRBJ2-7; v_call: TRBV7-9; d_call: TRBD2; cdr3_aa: CAWSVGTSGDEQYF; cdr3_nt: TGTGCCTGGAGTGTAGGCACTAGCGGGGACGAGCAGTACTTC
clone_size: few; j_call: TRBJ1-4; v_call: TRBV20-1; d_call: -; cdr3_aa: CSAVSQDNEKLFF; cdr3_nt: TGCAGTGCCGTTAGCCAGGATAATGAAAAACTGTTTTTT
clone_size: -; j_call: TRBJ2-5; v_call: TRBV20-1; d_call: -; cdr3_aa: CSAIRVNQPQYF; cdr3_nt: TGCAGTGCTATCAGGGTGAATCAGCCCCAGTACTTC
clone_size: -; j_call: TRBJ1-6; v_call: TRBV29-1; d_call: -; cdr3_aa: CSVAEGGSNSPLHF; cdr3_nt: TGCAGCGTTGCGGAAGGTGGGAGTAATTCACCCCTCCACTTT
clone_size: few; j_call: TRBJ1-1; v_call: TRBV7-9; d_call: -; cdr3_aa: CASSQDRGRWNTEAFF; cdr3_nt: TGCGCCAGCAGCCAAGATCGGGGGAGATGGAACACTGAAGCTTTCTTT
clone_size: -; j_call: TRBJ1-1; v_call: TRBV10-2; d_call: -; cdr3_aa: CASSDGLPGRAGTEAFF; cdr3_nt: TGCGCCAGCAGTGATGGTCTTCCTGGCAGGGCGGGAACTGAAGCTTTCTTT
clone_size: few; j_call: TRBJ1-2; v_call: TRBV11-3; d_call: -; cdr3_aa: CASSLGAGHYTF; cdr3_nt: TGTGCCAGCAGCTTAGGGGCCGGTCACTACACCTTC
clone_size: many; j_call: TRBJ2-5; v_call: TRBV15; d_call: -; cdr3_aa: CATSPGPGVQETQYF; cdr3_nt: TGTGCCACCAGCCCGGGGCCAGGGGTGCAAGAGACCCAGTACTTC
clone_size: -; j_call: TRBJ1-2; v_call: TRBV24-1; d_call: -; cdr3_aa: CATSRVDYGYTF; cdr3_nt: TGTGCCACCAGCAGGGTCGACTATGGCTACACCTTC
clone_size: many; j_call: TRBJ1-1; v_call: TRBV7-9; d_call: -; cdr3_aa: CASSLVSRADTEAFF; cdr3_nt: TGTGCCAGCAGCTTAGTGTCCAGGGCAGACACTGAAGCTTTCTTT
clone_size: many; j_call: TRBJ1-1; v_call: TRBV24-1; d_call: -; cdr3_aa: CATSAAVSTEAFF; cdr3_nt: TGTGCCACCAGTGCTGCGGTTTCCACTGAAGCTTTCTTT
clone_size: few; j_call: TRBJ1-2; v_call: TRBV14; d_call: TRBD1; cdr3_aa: CASMDRDRAGYTF; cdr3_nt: TGTGCCAGCATGGACCGGGACAGGGCCGGCTACACCTTC
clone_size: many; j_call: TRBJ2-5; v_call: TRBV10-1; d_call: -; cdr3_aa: CASSERAQETQYF; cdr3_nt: TGCGCCAGCAGTGAGAGGGCCCAAGAGACCCAGTACTTC
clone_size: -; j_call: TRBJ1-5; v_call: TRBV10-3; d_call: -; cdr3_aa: CAISESAYQPQHF; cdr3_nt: TGTGCCATCAGTGAATCGGCCTATCAGCCCCAGCATTTT
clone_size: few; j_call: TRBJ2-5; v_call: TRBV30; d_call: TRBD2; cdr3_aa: CAWSRAGGAETQYF; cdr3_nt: TGTGCCTGGAGTAGGGCGGGAGGTGCGGAGACCCAGTACTTC
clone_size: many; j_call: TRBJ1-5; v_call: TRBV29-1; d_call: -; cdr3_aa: CSVLSSVGPNQPQHF; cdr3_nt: TGCAGCGTCCTTTCGAGTGTGGGACCTAATCAGCCCCAGCATTTT
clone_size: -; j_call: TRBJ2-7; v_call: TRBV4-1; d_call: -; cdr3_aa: CASSQDPPGTQTYEQYF; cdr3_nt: TGCGCCAGCAGCCAAGATCCCCCTGGGACACAAACCTACGAGCAGTACTTC
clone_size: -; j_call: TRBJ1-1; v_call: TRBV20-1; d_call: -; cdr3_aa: CSASRATLLAEAFF; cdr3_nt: TGCAGTGCTAGTCGGGCCACTCTTTTGGCTGAAGCTTTCTTT
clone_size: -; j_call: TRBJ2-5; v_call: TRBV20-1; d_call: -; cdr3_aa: CSASDSGGGETQYF; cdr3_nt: TGCAGTGCTAGTGATTCAGGAGGGGGAGAGACCCAGTACTTC
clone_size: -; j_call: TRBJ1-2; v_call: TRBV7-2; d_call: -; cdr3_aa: CASSQEDIANYGYTF; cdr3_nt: TGCGCCAGCAGCCAAGAGGACATAGCTAACTATGGCTACACCTTC
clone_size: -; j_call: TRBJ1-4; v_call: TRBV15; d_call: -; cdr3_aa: CATSRDVSGLNEKLFF; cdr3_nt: TGTGCCACCAGCAGAGATGTTTCAGGGCTTAATGAAAAACTGTTTTTT
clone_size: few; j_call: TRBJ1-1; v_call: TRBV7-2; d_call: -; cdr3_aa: CASSPSRGARTEAFF; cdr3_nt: TGTGCCAGCAGCCCGAGTCGGGGGGCGCGAACTGAAGCTTTCTTT